This T cell receptor beta chain emerged from a study of regulatory T cells in long-lasting Graves disease. This clonotype was observed at least ten times. Arm-PCR with iRepertoire HTBI primers amplified the CDR3 regions for these TCR beta libraries. MiXCR, run by TCRdb on the multiplex PCR reads, gives a single entry per CDR3 protein. The table shows a few hundred thousand distinct CDR3 sequences, with roughly a sixth occurring only once. Time point: newly diagnosed GD, antithyroid drugs for less than 3 months. With RNA extracted from PBMCs as input, the TCR library was made. Germline trimming cut 5 bases from V and 7 bases from J; bases unmatched to any gene: 9. This CDR3 has 14 amino acids. The germline CDR1 and CDR2 sequences are SNHLY and FYNNEI. The data were also submitted as part of a second study, on T cells in Graves' hyperthyroidism and ophthalmopathy. Per that paper: Researchers ran a first-round RT-PCR on the TCR CDR3 using the HTBI primer set.

The sample consisted of peripheral blood mononuclear cells (PBMCs), taken at new diagnosis, from a patient treated with antithyroid drugs. The gene calls are TRBV2 and TRBJ1-2; 8 bases align to TRBD1. The source is a man aged 35-49 years with Graves disease. The CDR3 here is CASSPGTGLTGYTF. CDR3 in DNA: TGTGCCAGCAGTCCCGGGACAGGCCTTACTGGCTACACCTTC.